The 22 T cell receptor beta chains given below trace back to one sample, sequenced in a study of blood T cell repertoires in COVID-19. Repertoires were generated with immunoSEQ multiplex PCR, while TCRdb's copy carries only in-frame clones and drops some. The sample has roughly 95,000 clones, approximately 82% seen once. The sequencing input was peripheral blood. These receptors were taken from a man aged 60-69 years with acute or convalescent COVID-19.

The chain has TRBV4-3 and TRBJ2-1; TRBD2 matches 11 bases. The germline CDR1 and CDR2 sequences are LGHNA and YSLEER. J was trimmed by 5 bases and V by 0 bases; bases with no gene match: 9. This CDR3 has 18 residues. The CDR3 coding sequence is TGCGCCAGCAGCCAAGACGCCTTTAGCGGGAGGGCGGACAATGAGCAGTTCTTC. Translated, it gives CASSQDAFSGRADNEQFF.

This chain uses TRBV7-2 with TRBJ2-7; 8 bases agree with TRBD2. Per germline, CDR1 SGHTA and CDR2 FQGNSA. The V gene end was trimmed by 0 bases and the J gene end by 2 bases; junction bases not matched to a gene: 3. CDR3 length: 15 residues. CDR3 in amino acids: CASSLARAGAYEQYV. The CDR3 nucleotides are TGTGCCAGCAGCTTAGCGCGAGCGGGAGCCTACGAGCAGTACGTC.

The chain recombines TRBV11-3 with TRBJ1-4; D call uncertain. The CDR3 loop spans 15 amino acids. Trimming left V 4 bases short and J 8 bases short, with 17 bases between. CDR1 SGHNT and CDR2 YENEEA come from the germline V gene. Here the CDR3 DNA reads TGTGCCAGCAGCTGGACTGGTGGGCTTAGGGAAAAACTGTTTTTT. This codes for CASSWTGGLREKLFF.

This clone was counted a few times. The chain couples TRBV11-3 to TRBJ2-7; D unresolved. This CDR3 has 12 amino acids. V dropped 0 bases and J dropped 9 bases, with 9 bases sitting between them. Germline CDR1 SGHNT, CDR2 YENEEA. CDR3 amino acids: CASSLDPSRQYV. The CDR3 nucleotides read TGTGCCAGCAGCTTAGATCCGAGTCGGCAGTACGTC.

The rearrangement uses TRBV5-4 and TRBJ1-4, with a tentative D call TRBD1 (5 bases). Deletions cut 1 base from V and 8 bases from J, with 12 bases between. The CDR3 extends over 14 amino acids. CDR1 is SGHNT, CDR2 YYREEE, per germline (reference sequence). The CDR3 sequence: CASSLQGATEKLFF. The CDR3 coding sequence is TGTGCCAGCAGCTTGCAAGGGGCAACCGAAAAACTGTTTTTT. Full variable domain (remainder filled in from reference TRBV5-4 and TRBJ1-4): ETGVTQSPTHLIKTRGQQVTLRCSSQSGHNTVSWYQQALGQGPQFIFQYYREEENGRGNFPPRFSGLQFPNYSSELNVNALELDDSALYLCASSLQGATEKLFFGSGTQLSVL.

V gene TRBV5-1 combines with J gene TRBJ1-2; D is undetermined. V lost 5 bases and J lost 8, with 13 bases in between. CDR3 length equals 12 residues. CDR1 SGHRS and CDR2 YFSETQ come from the germline V gene. The CDR3 loop is CASSGKGGGYTF. The CDR3 DNA reads as TGCGCCAGCAGTGGGAAAGGAGGGGGCTACACCTTC.

The chain joins TRBV19 to TRBJ2-1; D might be TRBD1 (5 bases). Per germline, CDR1 LNHDA and CDR2 SQIVND (reference sequence). Deletions cut 2 bases from V and 3 bases from J, with 11 bases between. The CDR3 has 15 residues. The CDR3 DNA is TGTGCCAGTAGTATATCCCAGGGTAACTACAATGAGCAGTTCTTC. It specifies CASSISQGNYNEQFF.

V and J are TRBV7-9 and TRBJ1-1; D is undetermined. V was clipped by 2 bases and J by 0 bases, with 10 bases between them. The CDR3 contains 15 residues. The germline V gene encodes CDR1 SEHNR and CDR2 FQNEAQ (reference sequence). DNA of the CDR3: TGTGCCAGCAGCTTACAGGTCGCAATGAACACTGAAGCTTTCTTT. It codes for CASSLQVAMNTEAFF. The variable domain in full, completed from reference TRBV7-9 and TRBJ1-1, reads DTGVSQNPRHKITKRGQNVTFRCDPISEHNRLYWYRQTLGQGPEFLTYFQNEAQLEKSRLLSDRFSAERPKGSFSTLEIQRTEQGDSAMYLCASSLQVAMNTEAFFGQGTRLTVV.

The rearrangement joins TRBV19 to TRBJ1-6; D unresolved. This CDR3 has 16 amino acids. Trimming removed 5 bases at V and 0 bases at J, with 11 bases between. CDR1 is LNHDA and CDR2 is SQIVND in the germline V gene (reference sequence). The CDR3 coding sequence is TGTGCCAGTAGTGAGACTGGAAGCTCCTATAATTCACCCCTCCACTTT. Protein product: CASSETGSSYNSPLHF.

This clone has just a few counts. The chain employs TRBV11-2 and TRBJ1-1, with D hard to call. The CDR3 loop spans 14 amino acids. CDR1 SGHAT and CDR2 FQNNGV come from the germline V gene. Trimming removed 9 bases at V and 0 bases at J, with 14 bases between. The CDR3 loop is CASRTLQLNTEAFF. CDR3 DNA: TGTGCCAGTAGAACTTTGCAATTGAACACTGAAGCTTTCTTT.

V usage is TRBV6-5 and J usage is TRBJ1-2, with 11 bases lining up with TRBD1. CDR3 size: 13 residues. The ends lost 6 bases at V and 8 bases at J; junction bases unmatched: 5. The germline V gene has CDR1 MNHEY and CDR2 SVGAGI. For the CDR3, the DNA is TGTGCCAGCAGCCAGGACAGGGGGCACGGCTACACCTTC. This encodes CASSQDRGHGYTF.

V and J are TRBV10-3 and TRBJ1-1; 8 bases agree with TRBD1. With 7 bases clipped from V and 1 base from J, the junction kept 2 bases outside the gene matches. There are 13 residues in the CDR3. Germline values: CDR1 ENHRY, CDR2 SYGVKD. This CDR3 is CAIKDRENTEAFF. CDR3 nucleotides: TGTGCCATCAAGGACAGGGAGAACACTGAAGCTTTCTTT.

As regards this clone: At one boundary the junction diverges from the germline segment, which might be a read error. The V gene is TRBV6-2 or TRBV6-3, the J gene TRBJ1-5, with 7 nucleotides matching TRBD1. There are 17 residues in the CDR3. Per the germline V gene, CDR1 is MNHEY and CDR2 is SVGEGT. CDR3 loop: CASSYYLGGSDNQPQHF. DNA for the CDR3: TGTGCCAGCAGCTACTACCTAGGGGGCTCCGACAATCAGCCCCAGCATTTT.

There are a few counts of this clone. V and J are TRBV6-6 and TRBJ2-7, with D maybe TRBD2 (5 bases). V lost 1 base to trimming and J lost 6 bases, with 13 bases between them. CDR3 size: 14 residues. Germline V gene data show CDR1 as MNHNY and CDR2 as SVGAGI (reference sequence). The CDR3 coding sequence is TGTGCCAGCAGTTACTTACGGGGAGACGGCGAGCAGTACGTC. Translation gives CASSYLRGDGEQYV.

The chain combines TRBV29-1 with TRBJ1-5; TRBD1 might be the D (6 bases). V was shortened by 8 bases and J by 4 bases, with 9 bases between the two germline ends. The CDR3 is 11 residues long. Germline lookup yields CDR1 SQVTM and CDR2 ANQGSEA. CDR3 sequence: CSSTGNQPQHF. Here the CDR3 DNA reads TGCAGCTCAACAGGGAATCAGCCCCAGCATTTT.

The J gene is TRBJ2-1, the V gene TRBV25-1; D is perhaps TRBD2 (5 bases). The V gene's germline CDR1 is MGHDK and CDR2 SYGVNS. The V and J ends lost 10 bases and 7 bases respectively, with 11 bases between them. The CDR3 is made up of 11 amino acids. The CDR3 sequence: CAILRGNEQFF. DNA for the CDR3: TGTGCCATCCTAAGAGGGAATGAGCAGTTCTTC.

The chain employs TRBV5-1 and TRBJ1-1; D might be TRBD1 (5 bases). The V gene lost 6 bases and the J gene lost 5 bases, with 17 bases spanning the gap. Germline V lookup: CDR1 SGHRS, CDR2 YFSETQ. This CDR3 region has 14 residues. CDR3 DNA sequence: TGCGCCAGCAATGAGCAGGGCTTGGGGACTGAAGCTTTCTTT. It specifies CASNEQGLGTEAFF.

V and J are TRBV19 and TRBJ1-5, with 11 bases that match TRBD1. The CDR3 runs to 16 residues. Germline values: CDR1 LNHDA, CDR2 SQIVND (reference sequence). The trim removed 3 bases at V and 6 bases at J, leaving 7 bases unmatched. CDR3 sequence reads: CASSIEDRGLSQPQHF. CDR3 coding DNA: TGTGCCAGTAGTATTGAGGACAGGGGGCTCTCTCAGCCCCAGCATTTT.

The chain joins TRBV6-5 to TRBJ1-5; 7 bases align to TRBD1. The CDR3 runs to 15 residues. The trim removed 6 bases at V and 5 bases at J, leaving 10 bases unmatched. Germline V CDR1 and CDR2: MNHEY, SVGAGI. The CDR3: CASRRERDSHQPQHF. In DNA, the CDR3 is TGTGCCAGCAGAAGAGAAAGGGACAGTCATCAGCCCCAGCATTTT.

The sample holds a few counts of this clone. This chain links TRBV29-1 with TRBJ2-3, with 9 bases identical to TRBD2. The CDR3 extends over 12 amino acids. J gave up 4 bases and V 6 bases, and 2 bases lay outside the gene matches. Germline V lookup: CDR1 SQVTM, CDR2 ANQGSEA. CDR3 DNA: TGCAGCGTAGGCGGGGGGGCAGATACGCAGTATTTT. This gives the protein CSVGGGADTQYF.

The chain carries TRBV7-3 and TRBJ2-2; D is perhaps TRBD2 (5 bases). The germline V gene encodes CDR1 SGHTA and CDR2 FQGTGA. This CDR3 region has 16 residues. V was shortened by 2 bases and J by 5 bases, with 15 bases between the two germline ends. The DNA of the CDR3 is TGTGCCAGCAGCTTAGGTCGCCGGACGGGAACCGGGGAGCTGTTTTTT. Translating gives CASSLGRRTGTGELFF.

This rearrangement joins TRBV7-2 to TRBJ1-3; 9 nucleotides line up with TRBD1. Per germline, CDR1 SGHTA and CDR2 FQGNSA. The CDR3 has 15 amino acids. V dropped 6 bases and J dropped 4; count of bases not matched to a gene: 7. Written as DNA, the CDR3 is TGTGCCAGCAGGGACAGGGGAGCGGAAGGAAACACCATATATTTT. Translation: CASRDRGAEGNTIYF.